Ten or more counts support the clone carrying this TCR beta chain. These data are taken from a study of tumor and adjacent non-tumor tissue in lung cancer. The template was RNA from unsorted bulk tissue. A modified ARM-PCR protocol with three rounds of nested PCR amplified TCRbeta. TCRdb redid the calling of the multiplex PCR reads with MiXCR, one entry per CDR3 protein. This table holds 65,000 to 70,000 distinct CDR3 sequences, roughly 60% found once. Germline values: CDR1 MNHNY, CDR2 SVGAGI (reference sequence). V was clipped by 5 bases and J by 1 base; unmatched bases: 6. The CDR3 spans 15 residues.

The chain recombines TRBV6-6 with TRBJ2-5; 8 bases match TRBD2. The sequenced sample was lung tumor tissue. The TCR was taken from a man in his fifties or sixties with non-small cell lung cancer. The CDR3 bases are TGTGCCAGCAGTGAACGTCGGGGGGGCCAAGAGACCCAGTACTTC. This codes for CASSERRGGQETQYF.